This TCR beta chain was obtained from a study of T cells in Graves' hyperthyroidism and ophthalmopathy. Clinicians diagnosed patients from clinical symptoms, serum thyroxine and TRAb, thyroid ultrasound and orbital computed tomography. Trimming removed 1 base from V and 1 base from J, with 7 bases in between. The CDR3 length is 14 residues. The germline V gene encodes CDR1 SEHNR and CDR2 FQNEAQ (reference sequence). Study results and caveats: Most expanded thyroid clonotypes above 0.001 recurred in blood. Ophthalmopathy and stable hyperthyroidism were told apart by a 13 V-J model.

TCR beta CDR3 regions were amplified from RNA transcripts. A set of HTBI primers served as the primers for a first-round RT-PCR of the TCR CDR3. TCRdb passed the multiplex PCR reads through MiXCR, listing each CDR3 protein once. The sample gives a few hundred thousand distinct CDR3 sequences, around 20% of which show up once; less than 30% is in the top ten. This clonotype was found many times. The antigen is undetermined. This clonotype was sampled from a man between 18 and 29 years old with Graves' hyperthyroidism. The gene calls are TRBV7-9 and TRBJ1-1; D unresolved. Input material: blood. Here the CDR3 DNA reads TGTGCCAGCAGCTTAGATGTCTGGAACACTGAAGCTTTCTTT. Amino acid sequence: CASSLDVWNTEAFF.